The sequence of this TCR beta chain was determined in a study of T cell repertoires in cytomegalovirus infection. Study conclusions and caveats: The ex vivo response showed dominance by HLA-C-restricted CMV-specific TCR beta clonotypes.

The CDR3 contains 13 residues. Trimming took 1 base from V and 5 from J, leaving 6 bases between them. Germline V lookup: CDR1 MNHEY, CDR2 SVGAGI. A few counts support this clonotype. No antigen is known for it. MiXCR, applied by TCRdb to the reads, yields one record per CDR3 protein. Seen here are 400,000 or so distinct CDR3 sequences, 30% to 40% observed once, and the top ten hold around 15%. The chain recombines TRBV6-5 with TRBJ2-1, with D perhaps TRBD2 (5 bases). The sequence was obtained from a human donor in good health (CMV status not recorded). Some clones in this sample may be carry-over from other donors' samples. The specimen was PBMCs. The DNA for the CDR3 is TGTGCCAGCAGTTACTGGGGAGACAATGAGCAGTTCTTC. Translating gives CASSYWGDNEQFF.